This TCR beta chain was recovered during a study of T-cell memory formation after mild COVID-19 (dated by TCRdb to the early 2020s). Regarding the study in general: Most TCR sequence clusters were specific to one of the two donors. The cohort comprised two young, previously healthy adult volunteers, one female and one male. In two donors, T-cell clones that expanded and contracted after mild COVID-19 were tracked by sequencing TCRalpha and TCRbeta repertoires over time.

Ficoll-Paque density gradient centrifugation was the method used to isolate PBMCs. The reads were generated on an Illumina NovaSeq 6000. cDNA libraries for TCRalpha and TCRbeta were prepared by 5'RACE using constant-segment primers, with sample barcodes and unique molecular identifiers added. RNA was extracted from every sample with Trizol reagent. The libraries were amplified in two PCR steps, and the second step added a second sample barcode and Illumina TruSeq adapters. Sequencing of the libraries was done on an Illumina NovaSeq, producing 2 x 150 bp paired-end reads. Concerning the study's data processing: Demultiplexing of reads and collapsing into UMI-guided consensus sequences were performed with migec v1.2.7. Using mixcr v2.1.11, UMI consensuses were aligned to TRA and TRB V and J templates and then assembled into clonotypes. A clonotype was counted as expanded or contracted only if both edgeR and NoisET called the change significant, with noise models trained on biological replicates. edgeR calls used a false discovery rate-adjusted p below 0.01 and a log2 fold-change threshold of 1. As an exploratory analysis of dynamics, max-normalized trajectories of the 1000 most abundant clonotypes were examined by PCA with hierarchical clustering. Separately sequenced CD4+ and CD8+ repertoires were used to assign a CD4 or CD8 phenotype to each responding clone. The public reads were reprocessed in TCRdb via fastp at Q25 and MiXCR, keeping in-frame beta chains. Under each unique CDR3 protein, matching rows form one entry showing the most common genes and DNA. The V and J calls here are based on TCRdb, not the publication. This sample is represented by some 49,000 distinct CDR3 sequences; roughly 27% of them were singletons. The top ten clonotypes cover around 45% of the sample.

The paper's findings and limits, for the study overall: Clones contracting from day 15 to 85 had balanced CD4/CD8 phenotypes, while a second wave expanding from day 15 to 37 was biased towards CD4+. Only a couple of mild cases were covered in the study, and larger cohorts including severe cases with pre-infection samples were considered necessary. SARS-CoV-2 specificity of the second-wave clones peaking on day 37 was not confirmed. Contracting CD4+ clones were located mainly in the CM and EM memory subsets, whereas CD8+ clones were found to be enriched in EMRA. Some responding clones were detected in pre-infection memory, which suggested that pre-existing cross-reactive memory T cells had joined the SARS-CoV-2 response.

CDR1 and CDR2 were assigned from the germline V gene as SGHVS and FQNEAQ. The CDR3 sequence holds 15 residues, the cysteine and phenylalanine included. Only the CDR3 part of the read is kept: 45 bases, read in frame from the first base. V gives up 1 base and J gives up 0 bases, and the segment between their germline ends measures 7 bases. This clonotype turned up a few times. Its target antigen remains unknown. No base-level quality is on record; no much larger clone is a single base apart. The sequence derives from a young man who had mild COVID-19 (a few samples of this study predate the infection). The sample titles of this study are shuffled in the database, so cell type and time point are left out; the donor was told from shared clones. Material for sequencing was PBMCs or a T cell subset sorted from them (not recorded which). This sequence uses TRBV7-8 and TRBJ2-1; the D call could be TRBD1 or TRBD2, with each sharing 5 bases. CDR3 region: CASSLDGASYNEQFF. The DNA sequence is TGTGCCAGCAGCTTAGACGGGGCCTCCTACAATGAGCAGTTCTTC.